The sequence of this T cell receptor (beta chain) was determined in a study of blood T cell repertoires in COVID-19. As for the study in general: T cells, B-cell-depleted T cells, or PBMCs supplied cDNA or gDNA.

Those enrolled, adults aged roughly 18 to 95 years, came from some 23 US areas. Between the trimmed V and J ends, which lost 5 bases and 2 bases, there was a span of 16 bases. Germline CDR1 and CDR2: SGHRS and YFSETQ. This CDR3 has 15 residues. Repertoires were generated with immunoSEQ multiplex PCR, while TCRdb's copy carries only in-frame clones and drops some. Of over 200,000 clones listed, about nine tenths were seen once; the top ten hold less than 1.5%. The chain is built from TRBV5-1 and TRBJ1-2; D is possibly TRBD1 (6 bases). The TCR was taken from a man aged 25 to 40 who had recovered from COVID-19. The sequencing input was PBMCs or T cells enriched from blood (not recorded which). In DNA, the CDR3 is TGCGCCAGCAGGAGTACAGGGAAAGCGAACTATGGCTACACCTTC. Its translation is CASRSTGKANYGYTF.